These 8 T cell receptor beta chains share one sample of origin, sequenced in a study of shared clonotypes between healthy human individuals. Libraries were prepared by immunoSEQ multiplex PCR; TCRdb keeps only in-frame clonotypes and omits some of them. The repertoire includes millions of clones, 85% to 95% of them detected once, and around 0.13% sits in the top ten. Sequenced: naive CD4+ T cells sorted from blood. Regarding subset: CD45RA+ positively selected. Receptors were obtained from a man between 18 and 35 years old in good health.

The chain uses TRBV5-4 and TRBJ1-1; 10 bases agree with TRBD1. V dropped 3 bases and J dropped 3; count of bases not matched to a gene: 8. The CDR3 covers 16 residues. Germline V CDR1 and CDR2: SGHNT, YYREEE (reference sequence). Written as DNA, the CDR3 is TGTGCCAGCAGCTGGAAGGGACAGGGGTGGGACACTGAAGCTTTCTTT. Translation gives CASSWKGQGWDTEAFF.

The CDR3 sequence: CASSQVPLTYNEQFF. CDR3 in DNA: TGTGCCAGCAGCCAAGTTCCCCTGACATACAATGAGCAGTTCTTC. The gene calls are TRBV4-2 and TRBJ2-1; unclear D gene. This CDR3 comprises 15 residues. Trimming pared 1 base from V and 4 bases from J, leaving 11 bases between. Germline V gives CDR1 LGHNA, CDR2 YNFKEQ.

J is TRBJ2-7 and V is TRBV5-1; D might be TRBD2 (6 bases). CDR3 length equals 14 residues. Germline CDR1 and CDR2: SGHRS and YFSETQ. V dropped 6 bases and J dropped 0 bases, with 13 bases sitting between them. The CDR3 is CASNPAGISYEQYF. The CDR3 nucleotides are TGCGCCAGCAACCCGGCGGGGATCTCCTACGAGCAGTACTTC.

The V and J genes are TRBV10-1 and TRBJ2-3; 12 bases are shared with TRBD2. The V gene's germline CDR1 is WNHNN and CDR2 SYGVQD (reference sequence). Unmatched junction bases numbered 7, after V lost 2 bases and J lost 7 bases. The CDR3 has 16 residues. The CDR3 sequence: CASSESLAGGVHTQYF. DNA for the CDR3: TGCGCCAGCAGTGAGAGTCTAGCGGGGGGGGTGCATACGCAGTATTTT.

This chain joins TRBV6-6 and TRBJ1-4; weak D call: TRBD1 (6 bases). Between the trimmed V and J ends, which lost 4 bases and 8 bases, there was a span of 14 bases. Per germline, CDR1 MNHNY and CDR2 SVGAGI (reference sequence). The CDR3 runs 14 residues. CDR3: CASSSRQEWEKLFF. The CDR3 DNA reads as TGTGCCAGCAGTTCCCGACAGGAGTGGGAAAAACTGTTTTTT.

The CDR3 is CASSVGDRTSGNNEQFF. CDR3 nucleotides: TGTGCCAGCAGCGTAGGAGACAGAACTAGCGGGAACAATGAGCAGTTCTTC. V usage is TRBV9 and J usage is TRBJ2-1; 10 bases align to TRBD2. The CDR3 is 17 amino acids. CDR1 is SGDLS, CDR2 YYNGEE, per germline. Unmatched junction bases numbered 8, after V lost 0 bases and J lost 5 bases.

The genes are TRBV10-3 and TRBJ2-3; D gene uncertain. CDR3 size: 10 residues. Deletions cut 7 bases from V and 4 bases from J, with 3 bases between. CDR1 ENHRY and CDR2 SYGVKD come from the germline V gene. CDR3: CAIKADTQYF. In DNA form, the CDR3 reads TGTGCCATCAAGGCAGATACGCAGTATTTT.

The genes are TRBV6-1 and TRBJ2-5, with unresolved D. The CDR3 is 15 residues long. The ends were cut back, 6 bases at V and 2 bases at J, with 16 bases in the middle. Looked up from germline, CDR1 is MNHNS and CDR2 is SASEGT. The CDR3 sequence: CASRITPGRQETQYF. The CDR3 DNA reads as TGTGCCAGCAGGATAACCCCCGGGCGACAAGAGACCCAGTACTTC.